The entry that follows covers one T cell receptor beta chain sequence. No antigen is known for it. The data are from a study of cytomegalovirus exposure and HLA in healthy donors. Overall study findings and caveats: Cytomegalovirus association was assigned to 170 or so TCR beta chains. TCR clusters originating in the first cohort tended to co-occur in the 100 to 150 validation repertoires, according to a later analysis.

Generated by immunoSEQ multiplex PCR, the TCRdb table keeps only in-frame clones and is missing some. Here the sample spans roughly 120,000 clones, 94% being singletons. The donors were members of the validation cohort comprising over a hundred subjects, separate from the roughly 700-subject first cohort. Germline lookup yields CDR1 MNHEY and CDR2 SMNVEV (reference sequence). The CDR3 is 13 residues long. Deletions cut 6 bases from V and 3 bases from J, with 11 bases between. The sequencing input was PBMCs. The gene calls are TRBV27 and TRBJ1-2; the D gene is possibly TRBD1 (5 bases). This clonotype was sampled from a woman aged 18-30 years in good health and CMV-seronegative. CDR3 protein: CASSGGTHYGYTF. In nucleotides, the CDR3 is TGTGCCAGCAGCGGAGGGACCCACTATGGCTACACCTTC.